The rows below give T cell receptor beta chains drawn from one sample of a study of cytomegalovirus exposure and HLA in healthy donors. Profiling relied on immunoSEQ multiplex PCR, and the TCRdb table lists in-frame clones only, not all of them. The table lists more than 200,000 clones, over 75% of them singletons. The sample consisted of PBMCs. The receptors derive from a man aged 18-30 years in good health and CMV-seropositive. Each CDR3 is given with its conserved first and last residue. Fields, in order: CDR3 DNA, CDR3 protein, clone size, J gene, V gene, D gene. A D gene is named only where the DNA matches it firmly. Expanded clones get a size class; other rows say once, few or many, or leave the size out.

DNA: TGTGCCAGCAGCGGGGCCGCTAACTATGGCTACACCTTC
CDR3: CASSGAANYGYTF
size: .
J: TRBJ1-2
V: TRBV9
D: .

DNA: TGCAGCGTTGAGGGGACAGGGGGGAGGACAGATACGCAGTATTTT
CDR3: CSVEGTGGRTDTQYF
size: .
J: TRBJ2-3
V: TRBV29-1
D: TRBD1

DNA: TGTGCCAGCAGCCCGAGTCCAGCGAATGGCTACACCTTC
CDR3: CASSPSPANGYTF
size: .
J: TRBJ1-2
V: TRBV7-9
D: .

DNA: TGTGCCAGCAGCCGAAGACAGGCCTCGAGCACAGATACGCAGTATTTT
CDR3: CASSRRQASSTDTQYF
size: .
J: TRBJ2-3
V: TRBV14
D: .

DNA: TGCAGCGTCCTTGGGGGACAGGGGATCTCTGGGGCCAACGTCCTGACTTTC
CDR3: CSVLGGQGISGANVLTF
size: .
J: TRBJ2-6
V: TRBV29-1
D: TRBD1

DNA: TGCGCCAGCAGCGGGGGACTAGCGGGTAACAATGAGCAGTTCTTC
CDR3: CASSGGLAGNNEQFF
size: .
J: TRBJ2-1
V: TRBV4-1
D: TRBD2

DNA: TGTGCCAGCGAAACAGGCTCCTACAATGAGCAGTTCTTC
CDR3: CASETGSYNEQFF
size: .
J: TRBJ2-1
V: TRBV5-6
D: .

DNA: TGTGCCAGCAGTTTAATCGGTCTTTATGGCTACACCTTC
CDR3: CASSLIGLYGYTF
size: .
J: TRBJ1-2
V: TRBV28
D: .

DNA: TGTGCCAGCTCTGATGCACGGGAGCTGTTTTTT
CDR3: CASSDARELFF
size: .
J: TRBJ2-2
V: TRBV28
D: .

DNA: TGTGCCAGCAGTTCTCTTCAACGGGAGACCCAGTACTTC
CDR3: CASSSLQRETQYF
size: .
J: TRBJ2-5
V: TRBV27
D: .

DNA: TGTGCCAGCAGCTTAGACGGGGGGCCCCAGCATTTT
CDR3: CASSLDGGPQHF
size: .
J: TRBJ1-5
V: TRBV11-2
D: .

DNA: TGTGCCAGCAGCTCTCCGGGTGGGACCGGGGAGCTGTTTTTT
CDR3: CASSSPGGTGELFF
size: few
J: TRBJ2-2
V: TRBV7-9
D: .

DNA: TGTGCCAGCAGCTTGGGGCAGGGGGCTCTTGAGCAGTACTTC
CDR3: CASSLGQGALEQYF
size: .
J: TRBJ2-7
V: TRBV5-4
D: TRBD1

DNA: TGTGCCAGCAGTTTAAGACAGGGTAATCAGCCCCAGCATTTT
CDR3: CASSLRQGNQPQHF
size: once
J: TRBJ1-5
V: TRBV27
D: TRBD1

DNA: TGTGCCAGCAGCCACGATGGGACAGGGAAGAACTATGGCTACACCTTC
CDR3: CASSHDGTGKNYGYTF
size: .
J: TRBJ1-2
V: TRBV16
D: TRBD1

DNA: TGTGCCAGCAGCACTGCCGGGGTGGGAAACAATGAGCAGTTCTTC
CDR3: CASSTAGVGNNEQFF
size: .
J: TRBJ2-1
V: TRBV28
D: .

DNA: TGTGCCTGGAGTGAGGGACTAGCGGAAAGCTCCTACGAGCAGTACTTC
CDR3: CAWSEGLAESSYEQYF
size: once
J: TRBJ2-7
V: TRBV30
D: TRBD2

DNA: TGTGCCAGCAGCTTGGTAGACAGGTGGGAGGGCTACACCTTC
CDR3: CASSLVDRWEGYTF
size: once
J: TRBJ1-2
V: TRBV5-4
D: .

DNA: TGTGCCAGCAGTGAAAGGGGGATAACTGAAGCTTTCTTT
CDR3: CASSERGITEAFF
size: .
J: TRBJ1-1
V: TRBV2
D: .

DNA: TGTGCCAGCAGTTCCTCCCTGGCTGGGGACAGGTCCTACAATGAGCAGTTCTTC
CDR3: CASSSSLAGDRSYNEQFF
size: .
J: TRBJ2-1
V: TRBV27
D: TRBD1

DNA: TGTGCCAGCAGTGAACAGGGGGTAGGCAATGAGCAGTTCTTC
CDR3: CASSEQGVGNEQFF
size: .
J: TRBJ2-1
V: TRBV6-4
D: TRBD1

DNA: TGCAGCGTTGCGGTTACCTACGAGCAGTACTTC
CDR3: CSVAVTYEQYF
size: .
J: TRBJ2-7
V: TRBV29-1
D: .

DNA: TGTGCCAGCAGCCTCCACAACGAGCAGTACTTC
CDR3: CASSLHNEQYF
size: .
J: TRBJ2-7
V: TRBV7-2
D: .

DNA: TGCAGTGCTCCAGACGGAGATACGCAGTATTTT
CDR3: CSAPDGDTQYF
size: .
J: TRBJ2-3
V: TRBV20-1
D: .

DNA: TGTGCCAGCAGTTTAGTTCTCAGGGGCGGCTGGCAGCCCCAGCATTTT
CDR3: CASSLVLRGGWQPQHF
size: .
J: TRBJ1-5
V: TRBV28
D: .

DNA: TGTGCTAGTGGTTTGGTATCCGGGAGCTACTACGAGCAGTACTTC
CDR3: CASGLVSGSYYEQYF
size: once
J: TRBJ2-7
V: TRBV12-5
D: .

DNA: TGTGCCAGCAGGGGACAGCTGAACACTGAAGCTTTCTTT
CDR3: CASRGQLNTEAFF
size: .
J: TRBJ1-1
V: TRBV2
D: TRBD1

DNA: TGTGCCAGCAGTTTCCTCGACAGGAACACTGAAGCTTTCTTT
CDR3: CASSFLDRNTEAFF
size: .
J: TRBJ1-1
V: TRBV27
D: .

DNA: TGTGCCAGCAGTGAAGTAGGAGGGTACACTGAAGCTTTCTTT
CDR3: CASSEVGGYTEAFF
size: .
J: TRBJ1-1
V: TRBV6-1
D: .

DNA: TGTGCCAGCAGTTTATATTCCAGGATGAACACTGAAGCTTTCTTT
CDR3: CASSLYSRMNTEAFF
size: .
J: TRBJ1-1
V: TRBV27
D: .

DNA: TGTGCCAGCAGTCCGCACCCGACAGGGCTTCCCTACGAGCAGTACTTC
CDR3: CASSPHPTGLPYEQYF
size: .
J: TRBJ2-7
V: TRBV28
D: TRBD1

DNA: TGTGCCTGGAGTGTACAGAGCACAGATACGCAGTATTTT
CDR3: CAWSVQSTDTQYF
size: .
J: TRBJ2-3
V: TRBV30
D: .

DNA: TGTGCCTGGAGCGTGAGTCGAGGAATTGAGCAGTTCTTC
CDR3: CAWSVSRGIEQFF
size: .
J: TRBJ2-1
V: TRBV30
D: .

DNA: TGTGCCAGCAGTGAAGTATTCTATCGGGGGGAAAAACTGTTTTTT
CDR3: CASSEVFYRGEKLFF
size: few
J: TRBJ1-4
V: TRBV6-1
D: .